This T cell receptor beta chain is drawn from a study of T-cell memory formation after mild COVID-19 (dated by TCRdb to 2020 to 2023). Study-wide context: TCR sequence clusters from the two donors were largely donor specific. T-cell clones expanding and contracting after mild COVID-19 in two donors were tracked by longitudinal TCRalpha and TCRbeta repertoire sequencing. Two young, previously healthy adult volunteers, one female and one male, were included in the cohort. General findings and caveats noted by the study authors: The second-wave clones that peaked on day 37 were not confirmed to be SARS-CoV-2 specific. Clones contracting from day 15 to 85 had balanced CD4/CD8 phenotypes, while a second wave expanding from day 15 to 37 was biased towards CD4+. Some responding clones were found in pre-infection memory, which suggests that pre-existing cross-reactive memory T cells took part in the SARS-CoV-2 response. Only a couple of mild cases were covered by the study, and larger cohorts that include severe cases with pre-infection samples were considered necessary. Contracting CD4+ clones were located mainly in the CM and EM memory subsets, whereas CD8+ clones were found to be enriched in EMRA.

Comment on this clonotype: Its antigen specificity is not known. There are no base qualities to consult, and no much larger clone falls within one base.

This sample was sequenced with an Illumina NovaSeq 6000. Using 5'RACE with constant-segment primers, TCRalpha and TCRbeta cDNA libraries were constructed, with sample barcodes and unique molecular identifiers added in the process. RNA was extracted from every sample with Trizol reagent. Library amplification was performed in two PCR steps, and a second sample barcode and Illumina TruSeq adapters were introduced in the second step. Libraries were sequenced on an Illumina NovaSeq with 2 x 150 bp paired-end reads. The source study handled its data this way. Reads were demultiplexed and collapsed into UMI-guided consensus sequences with migec v1.2.7. Using mixcr v2.1.11, the UMI consensuses were aligned to TRA and TRB V and J templates and assembled into clonotypes. Clonotypes were classified as expanded or contracted when called significant by both edgeR and NoisET, with noise models trained on biological replicates. For edgeR calls, the cutoffs were a false discovery rate-adjusted p below 0.01 and a log2 fold-change threshold of 1. PCA with hierarchical clustering of max-normalized trajectories of the 1000 most abundant clonotypes was used as exploratory dynamics analysis. The CD4 or CD8 phenotype of responding clones was assigned using the separately sequenced CD4+ and CD8+ repertoires. Clones were called with MiXCR by TCRdb after fastp trimmed the public reads at Q25, and only in-frame beta chains were retained. Each CDR3 protein gets just one entry, which takes the most common genes and DNA from the rows behind it. The V and J calls follow TCRdb's processing rather than the paper's. The sample table contains about 190,000 distinct CDR3 sequences; only one count was recorded for 8% to 11% of them. The top ten constitute just over 3% of the sample.

Ficoll-Paque density gradient centrifugation was used to isolate PBMCs. Sequencing input: PBMCs or a T cell subset sorted from them (not recorded which). The sequence derives from a man between 18 and 29 years old who had mild COVID-19 (a few samples of this study predate the infection). The sample titles of this study are shuffled in the database, so cell type and time point are left out; the donor was told from shared clones.

The nucleotides read TGTGCCAGCACCGTATTGACAGGACGGGGAAGGAACACTGAAGCTTTCTTT. This is translated as CASTVLTGRGRNTEAFF. The chain uses TRBV7-2 and TRBJ1-1; the best D guess is TRBD1, with 6 bases matching. The CDR3 covers 17 residues, taking in both the cysteine and the phenylalanine. The kept DNA is CDR3 alone, 51 bases in frame from the first base. The germline V gene encodes CDR1 SGHTA and CDR2 FQGNSA. V gives up 7 bases and J gives up 1 base, and the segment between their germline ends measures 22 bases.